This T cell receptor beta chain is from a study of cytomegalovirus exposure and HLA in healthy donors. General observations from the study: Per a later analysis, roughly 17,000 TCR beta sequences showed association with HLA alleles at 0.05 false discovery rate.

As for this clone: Its specificity is not known.

With V trimmed by 6 bases and J by 2 bases, 6 bases remained unmatched. CDR3 size: 15 residues. The germline V gene has CDR1 SNHLY and CDR2 FYNNEI. With 60 Vbeta and 13 Jbeta primers, the PCR was carried out. Produced via immunoSEQ multiplex PCR; TCRdb's table is partial and in-frame only. The table shows 170,000 or so clones, with approximately 84% occurring only once. The specimen was PBMCs. The rearrangement links TRBV2 to TRBJ2-7; 11 positions match TRBD1. This sequence was found in a young man in good health and CMV-seronegative. The CDR3 nucleotides are TGTGCCAGCAGACCCGGGACAGGGGGGACCTACGAGCAGTACTTC. Protein: CASRPGTGGTYEQYF.